Below, 32 T cell receptor beta chains from the same sample are listed, as sequenced in a study of radiotherapy plus CTLA-4 blockade in lung cancer. Libraries were prepared by immunoSEQ multiplex PCR; TCRdb keeps only in-frame clonotypes and omits some of them. The table shows some 67,000 clones, with more than 70% occurring only once. The sequencing here drew on peripheral blood, taken from a patient treated with radiotherapy plus ipilimumab. The receptor source for this set is a human donor with non-small cell lung cancer whose response to radiotherapy plus ipilimumab could not be evaluated. Some clones in this sample may be carry-over from other donors' samples.

The chain carries TRBV28 and TRBJ2-3; 9 bases align to TRBD2. Germline values: CDR1 MDHEN, CDR2 SYDVKM. The V segment lost 1 base and the J segment 10 bases; nucleotides outside the gene matches: 9. The CDR3 contains 15 residues. The CDR3: CASSLFAGGPNPQYF. The CDR3, as DNA: TGTGCCAGCAGTTTATTTGCGGGGGGGCCGAACCCGCAGTATTTT.

The V and J genes are TRBV5-4 and TRBJ2-2; 7 bases match TRBD1. V lost 3 bases and J lost 1; bases outside the gene matches: 3. The CDR3 totals 15 residues. Germline CDR1 and CDR2: SGHNT and YYREEE (reference sequence). The CDR3 DNA reads as TGTGCCAGCAGCTCACGACAGGGGAACACCGGGGAGCTGTTTTTT. Its translation: CASSSRQGNTGELFF.

V is TRBV27 and J is TRBJ1-1, with D possibly being TRBD1 (5 bases). Trimming cost V 3 bases and J 3 bases, with 11 bases left between them. The CDR3 is 14 residues long. Germline loops: CDR1 MNHEY, CDR2 SMNVEV (reference sequence). The CDR3 protein is CASSFWGVDTEAFF. As DNA, the CDR3 is TGTGCCAGCAGTTTCTGGGGCGTGGACACTGAAGCTTTCTTT.

The chain carries TRBV27 and TRBJ2-3; D might be TRBD2 (5 bases). CDR3 length equals 15 residues. V lost 5 bases and J lost 0, with 12 bases in between. In germline, CDR1 is MNHEY, CDR2 SMNVEV (reference sequence). CDR3 amino acids: CASSHARTSTDTQYF. In nucleotides, the CDR3 is TGTGCCAGCAGTCATGCCAGGACTAGCACAGATACGCAGTATTTT.

In this sample, this clone turned up a few times. The rearrangement joins TRBV5-6 to TRBJ1-1; the match to TRBD1 covers 7 bases. With 4 bases clipped from V and 5 bases from J, the junction kept 5 bases outside the gene matches. The CDR3 length is 13 residues. Germline-derived CDR1 and CDR2 are SGHDT and YYEEEE. The CDR3 region is CASSPDRETEAFF. CDR3 DNA sequence: TGTGCCAGCAGCCCCGACAGGGAAACTGAAGCTTTCTTT.

The chain couples TRBV2 to TRBJ2-7, with D possibly being TRBD1 (5 bases). Trimming removed 7 bases from V and 7 bases from J, with 26 bases in between. Germline V lookup: CDR1 SNHLY, CDR2 FYNNEI. The CDR3 length is 16 residues. CDR3 protein: CASTPGLRWGSPEQYF. CDR3 nucleotide sequence: TGTGCCAGCACGCCCGGATTACGGTGGGGCTCCCCGGAGCAGTACTTC.

The chain links TRBV6-5 to TRBJ1-2; 7 bases fit TRBD1. Germline CDR1 MNHEY, CDR2 SVGAGI. Trimming at V came to 5 bases and at J to 5 bases, leaving 11 bases not matched to a gene. This CDR3 region has 15 residues. CDR3 amino acids: CASSISRQGGYGYTF. DNA for the CDR3: TGTGCCAGCAGTATTTCGAGGCAGGGGGGATATGGCTACACCTTC.

The gene calls are TRBV29-1 and TRBJ2-3, with a possible D match to TRBD1 (9 bases). Germline V gives CDR1 SQVTM, CDR2 ANQGSEA. V lost 8 bases and J 1 base, leaving 19 bases between the germline ends. The CDR3 has 15 residues. The CDR3: CSLNGRDRGTDTQYF. CDR3 nucleotide sequence: TGCAGCCTCAACGGGAGGGACAGGGGCACAGATACGCAGTATTTT.

The chain recombines TRBV19 with TRBJ2-3; weak D call: TRBD2 (5 bases). Looked up from germline, CDR1 is LNHDA and CDR2 is SQIVND (reference sequence). V lost 2 bases to trimming and J lost 5 bases, with 11 bases between them. This CDR3 region has 14 residues. Written as DNA, the CDR3 is TGTGCCAGTAGTATACGGGGTAAGGAAGATACGCAGTATTTT. This gives the protein CASSIRGKEDTQYF. The entire variable domain, with the rest obtained from reference TRBV19 and TRBJ2-3, is as follows: DGGITQSPKYLFRKEGQNVTLSCEQNLNHDAMYWYRQDPGQGLRLIYYSQIVNDFQKGDIAEGYSVSREKKESFPLTVTSAQKNPTAFYLCASSIRGKEDTQYFGPGTRLTVL.

The rearrangement uses TRBV2 and TRBJ1-5; tentative D call: TRBD1 (6 bases). V lost 4 bases, J lost 5 bases, and 18 bases lay in between. CDR1 is SNHLY, CDR2 FYNNEI, per germline. CDR3 length: 16 residues. CDR3 nucleotides: TGTGCCAGCAGTGGCGGCAGGGGTATTCTACATCAGCCCCAGCATTTT. Encoded protein: CASSGGRGILHQPQHF.

This clone was seen a handful of times. The rearrangement links TRBV11-3 to TRBJ2-1; 7 nucleotides agree with TRBD1. This CDR3 comprises 14 residues. CDR1 and CDR2 from the germline V gene are SGHNT and YENEEA. V lost 7 bases and J lost 7; bases outside the gene matches: 10. The CDR3 spells CASTRTGTENEQFF. In DNA, the CDR3 is TGTGCCAGCACGCGCACCGGGACAGAAAATGAGCAGTTCTTC.

The chain is built from TRBV6-1 and TRBJ2-6; D unresolved. V was clipped by 2 bases and J by 2 bases, with 4 bases between them. The germline gives CDR1 MNHNS, CDR2 SASEGT. The CDR3 runs to 14 residues. The CDR3 coding sequence is TGTGCCAGCAGTGAACTAGCTGGGGCCAACGTCCTGACTTTC. Its translation: CASSELAGANVLTF.

The chain links TRBV6-1 to TRBJ1-5; possible D gene TRBD1, 5 bases. Germline loops: CDR1 MNHNS, CDR2 SASEGT. Trimming shortened V by 2 bases and J by 12 bases, and 14 bases separated the two germline ends. The CDR3 contains 13 residues. DNA of the CDR3: TGTGCCAGCAGTGAATTCGGCAGGGTAGACCAGCATTTT. This translates into CASSEFGRVDQHF.

The chain is built from TRBV5-1 and TRBJ1-1; tentative D call: TRBD1 (6 bases). Germline CDR1 SGHRS, CDR2 YFSETQ. The CDR3 totals 14 residues. V gave up 5 bases and J gave up 6 bases, with 17 bases separating them. For the CDR3, the DNA is TGCGCCAGCAGGATGATAGGGGGGGACTCTGAAGCTTTCTTT. Encoded protein: CASRMIGGDSEAFF.

The chain has TRBV7-2 and TRBJ2-2; D unresolved. The V end lost 7 bases, the J end lost 0 bases, and 12 bases lay between the germline ends. The germline V gene has CDR1 SGHTA and CDR2 FQGNSA. This CDR3 is built from 15 residues. The CDR3 bases are TGTGCCAGCACCCTAGAGGTCTCGAACACCGGGGAGCTGTTTTTT. Its protein product is CASTLEVSNTGELFF.

The genes are TRBV5-1 and TRBJ1-1, with D unclear. Germline V gene data show CDR1 as SGHRS and CDR2 as YFSETQ. The CDR3 runs 14 residues. V shed 1 base and J shed 4 bases, with 11 bases lying between them. Here the CDR3 reads CASSLQVPSTEAFF. The CDR3 DNA sequence: TGCGCCAGCAGCTTGCAAGTCCCGAGCACTGAAGCTTTCTTT.

This clone was observed a handful of times. The rearrangement links TRBV19 to TRBJ1-5; 8 bases are a match to TRBD1. The CDR3 has 14 residues. The junction had 10 bases not matched to a gene; V was cut back by 4 bases and J by 11 bases. Germline values: CDR1 LNHDA, CDR2 SQIVND (reference sequence). The CDR3 spells CASSTRQGRASQHF. CDR3 sequence (DNA): TGTGCCAGTAGTACTAGACAGGGGAGAGCGTCCCAGCATTTT. The complete variable domain, with remaining parts taken from reference TRBV19 and TRBJ1-5, reads DGGITQSPKYLFRKEGQNVTLSCEQNLNHDAMYWYRQDPGQGLRLIYYSQIVNDFQKGDIAEGYSVSREKKESFPLTVTSAQKNPTAFYLCASSTRQGRASQHFGDGTRLSIL.

This clone occurred once. The CDR3 DNA reads as TGTGCCAGCAGCTACTCTGTCCATTACGAGCAGTACTTC. Translated: CASSYSVHYEQYF. The chain uses TRBV7-8 and TRBJ2-7; D call uncertain. The germline V gene has CDR1 SGHVS and CDR2 FQNEAQ. V was shortened by 4 bases and J by 4 bases, with 11 bases between the two germline ends. This CDR3 is built from 13 residues.

The rearrangement links TRBV5-1 to TRBJ1-6, with 7 bases aligning to TRBD1. The J segment lost 7 bases and the V segment lost 4 bases, leaving 8 bases of the junction unmatched. This CDR3 is 15 amino acids long. Germline V gives CDR1 SGHRS, CDR2 YFSETQ. CDR3 amino acids: CASSDRAPSNSPLHF. CDR3 bases: TGCGCCAGCAGCGACAGGGCGCCTTCAAATTCACCCCTCCACTTT.

This clone was detected only a few times. This chain uses TRBV27 with TRBJ1-2, with D possibly matching TRBD1 (6 bases). The germline gives CDR1 MNHEY, CDR2 SMNVEV (reference sequence). Trimming removed 4 bases at V and 5 bases at J, with 11 bases between. The CDR3 has 13 amino acids. The CDR3 protein is CASSSGGLYGYTF. CDR3 coding DNA: TGTGCCAGCAGTTCGGGGGGCCTATATGGCTACACCTTC.

V is TRBV7-9 and J is TRBJ1-2; 10 bases agree with TRBD1. Unmatched junction bases numbered 10, after V lost 5 bases and J lost 4 bases. CDR1 and CDR2 from the germline V gene are SEHNR and FQNEAQ (reference sequence). This CDR3 is built from 16 residues. The CDR3: CASSRSGQGYSYGYTF. In DNA form, the CDR3 reads TGTGCCAGCAGCCGATCGGGACAGGGGTACAGCTATGGCTACACCTTC. Full variable domain (missing parts from reference TRBV7-9 and TRBJ1-2): DTGVSQNPRHKITKRGQNVTFRCDPISEHNRLYWYRQTLGQGPEFLTYFQNEAQLEKSRLLSDRFSAERPKGSFSTLEIQRTEQGDSAMYLCASSRSGQGYSYGYTFGSGTRLTVV.

V is TRBV6-1 and J is TRBJ1-3; 7 positions agree with TRBD1. This CDR3 has 13 amino acids. Germline-derived CDR1 and CDR2 are MNHNS and SASEGT. After removal of 6 bases from V and 6 bases from J, the junction contained 5 bases not matched to a gene. CDR3 coding DNA: TGTGCCAGCAGACAGGGGTTTCAAAACACCATATATTTT. It encodes CASRQGFQNTIYF.

The V call is TRBV15, the J call TRBJ2-6, with D unresolved. The CDR3 contains 17 residues. The germline gives CDR1 LNHNV, CDR2 YYDKDF (reference sequence). V was clipped by 5 bases and J by 0 bases, with 14 bases between them. CDR3 amino acids: CATSPVRAASGANVLTF. In nucleotides, the CDR3 is TGTGCCACCAGCCCAGTACGTGCGGCCTCTGGGGCCAACGTCCTGACTTTC.

The genes are TRBV7-9 and TRBJ2-2; D unclear. V was pared by 3 bases and J by 5 bases, with 7 bases between. Looked up from germline, CDR1 is SEHNR and CDR2 is FQNEAQ (reference sequence). This CDR3 comprises 13 residues. The CDR3, as DNA: TGTGCCAGCAGCTTCCGACTGACCGGGGAGCTGTTTTTT. As protein: CASSFRLTGELFF. The entire variable domain, with the rest obtained from reference TRBV7-9 and TRBJ2-2, is as follows: DTGVSQNPRHKITKRGQNVTFRCDPISEHNRLYWYRQTLGQGPEFLTYFQNEAQLEKSRLLSDRFSAERPKGSFSTLEIQRTEQGDSAMYLCASSFRLTGELFFGEGSRLTVL.

The chain joins TRBV7-2 to TRBJ1-1, with no clear D. V was cut by 3 bases and J by 6 bases, with 14 bases left in between. The CDR3 is 14 residues long. Germline CDR1 reads SGHTA; CDR2 reads FQGNSA. CDR3 residues: CASSFTTAVSEAFF. In DNA form, the CDR3 reads TGTGCCAGCAGCTTTACTACCGCAGTCTCTGAAGCTTTCTTT.

The chain links TRBV4-3 to TRBJ2-1; D is uncertain. The CDR3 runs to 15 residues. In germline, CDR1 is LGHNA, CDR2 YSLEER. V was cut by 0 bases and J by 9 bases, with 15 bases left in between. CDR3 region: CASSQDRGSAGEQFF. In nucleotides, the CDR3 is TGCGCCAGCAGCCAAGATAGAGGATCGGCCGGTGAGCAGTTCTTC.

This chain connects TRBV10-3 to TRBJ1-1; possibly TRBD1 for D (6 bases). Trimming removed 3 bases from V and 0 bases from J, with 14 bases in between. Per germline, CDR1 ENHRY and CDR2 SYGVKD. This CDR3 region has 16 residues. CDR3 coding DNA: TGTGCCATCAGTGACGGAACGACAGGAGTGAACACTGAAGCTTTCTTT. Encoded protein: CAISDGTTGVNTEAFF.

This chain joins TRBV25-1 and TRBJ2-5; D not resolved. Germline-derived CDR1 and CDR2 are MGHDK and SYGVNS. The CDR3 consists of 13 residues. V was pared by 4 bases and J by 4 bases, with 10 bases between. CDR3 nucleotides: TGTGCCAGCAGTGGTCCCATTTTAGAGACCCAGTACTTC. Its translation is CASSGPILETQYF.

V gene TRBV7-6 combines with J gene TRBJ2-1; 8 bases map to TRBD2. V trimming: 5 bases; J trimming: 6 bases; junction bases outside the gene matches: 9. CDR1 is SGHVS and CDR2 is FNYEAQ in the germline V gene. The CDR3 totals 15 residues. CDR3 sequence reads: CASSRTGTRGNEQFF. As DNA, the CDR3 is TGTGCCAGCAGCCGTACCGGGACTAGAGGCAATGAGCAGTTCTTC.

V is TRBV29-1 and J is TRBJ1-1; tentative D call: TRBD1 (5 bases). The germline V and J ends were trimmed by 7 bases and 1 base, with 10 bases remaining between them. Germline V gene lookup returns CDR1 SQVTM and CDR2 ANQGSEA. The CDR3 loop spans 12 amino acids. The chain's CDR3 is CSALQENTEAFF. The CDR3 coding sequence is TGCAGCGCCTTACAGGAGAACACTGAAGCTTTCTTT.

The rearrangement uses TRBV15 and TRBJ2-7, with 7 bases that match TRBD1. The length of the CDR3 is 14 residues. V gave up 3 bases and J gave up 3 bases; unmatched junction bases: 5. Per germline, CDR1 LNHNV and CDR2 YYDKDF (reference sequence). This CDR3 reads CATSSRDSLYEQYF. CDR3 nucleotide sequence: TGTGCCACCAGCAGCCGGGACAGCCTCTACGAGCAGTACTTC.

The V gene is TRBV4-1, the J gene TRBJ2-3; 11 bases map to TRBD1. CDR1 and CDR2 from the germline V gene are MGHRA and YSYEKL. The junction had 12 bases not matched to a gene; V was cut back by 0 bases and J by 7 bases. This CDR3 contains 18 residues. In DNA form, the CDR3 reads TGCGCCAGCAGCCAAGAGAGAAGCTTGGGACAGGGGGGATATACGCAGTATTTT. Encoded protein: CASSQERSLGQGGYTQYF.